In this sample, the clone carrying this T cell receptor (beta chain) turned up once. Only in-frame clones appear in the TCRdb table, and some are missing; sequencing was by immunoSEQ multiplex PCR. Of tens of thousands of clones listed, around 90% are singletons. With 7 bases removed from V and 0 bases from J, the gap between germline ends came to 10 bases. The CDR3 contains 13 residues. The germline V gene has CDR1 SGHRS and CDR2 YFSETQ. This entry is derived from a study of technical replicates of blood from four donors. The chain recombines TRBV5-1 with TRBJ1-1; tentatively, D is TRBD1 (5 bases). The receptor comes from a human donor in good health. Some clones in this sample may be carry-over from other donors' samples. The sample consisted of PBMCs. CDR3 amino acids: CASQGGMNTEAFF. The CDR3 nucleotides are TGCGCCAGCCAGGGAGGCATGAACACTGAAGCTTTCTTT. The full variable domain, completed using reference TRBV5-1 and TRBJ1-1, is KAGVTQTPRYLIKTRGQQVTLSCSPISGHRSVSWYQQTPGQGLQFLFEYFSETQRNKGNFPGRFSGRQFSNSRSEMNVSTLELGDSALYLCASQGGMNTEAFFGQGTRLTVV.